The rows below give T cell receptor beta chains drawn from one sample of a study of blood T cell repertoires in COVID-19. TCRdb's table, derived via immunoSEQ multiplex PCR, lists solely in-frame clones and lacks some. The profile shows 220,000 or so clones, roughly 80% of them singletons. The source material was PBMCs or T cells enriched from blood (not recorded which). The receptors derive from a woman aged 40 to 49 with acute COVID-19. Each CDR3 is given with its conserved first and last residue. D genes are given only for firm matches. Size values are once, few and many counts, or a class for expanded clones, and some rows have none.

CDR3aa: CATSDLQGTSQYNEQFF
CDR3nt: TGTGCCACCAGTGATTTGCAGGGGACTAGCCAATACAATGAGCAGTTCTTC
j_gene: TRBJ2-1
d_gene: TRBD2
abundance: -
v_gene: TRBV24-1

CDR3aa: CASSPPGSRSPDTQYF
CDR3nt: TGTGCCAGCAGCCCCCCCGGGTCCCGATCGCCGGATACGCAGTATTTT
j_gene: TRBJ2-3
d_gene: -
abundance: -
v_gene: TRBV7-2

CDR3aa: CASSLDWQANTEAFF
CDR3nt: TGTGCCAGCAGCTTAGATTGGCAGGCTAACACTGAAGCTTTCTTT
j_gene: TRBJ1-1
d_gene: -
abundance: -
v_gene: TRBV7-3

CDR3aa: CASNHRDRVDGYTF
CDR3nt: TGTGCCAGCAACCACCGGGACAGGGTGGATGGCTACACCTTC
j_gene: TRBJ1-2
d_gene: TRBD1
abundance: -
v_gene: TRBV3-1/TRBV3-2

CDR3aa: CASSLAGQGVNTIYF
CDR3nt: TGTGCCAGCAGCTTAGCTGGACAGGGGGTAAACACCATATATTTT
j_gene: TRBJ1-3
d_gene: TRBD1
abundance: -
v_gene: TRBV7-9

CDR3aa: CASSLQGALAKNIQYF
CDR3nt: TGTGCCAGCAGTCTACAGGGGGCACTAGCCAAAAACATTCAGTACTTC
j_gene: TRBJ2-4
d_gene: TRBD1
abundance: few
v_gene: TRBV3-1/TRBV3-2

CDR3aa: CAISYDGGGGTDTQYF
CDR3nt: TGTGCCATCAGTTACGACGGGGGAGGGGGCACAGATACGCAGTATTTT
j_gene: TRBJ2-3
d_gene: TRBD2
abundance: -
v_gene: TRBV10-3

CDR3aa: CASRDFDRGNEKLFF
CDR3nt: TGTGCCAGCAGGGACTTCGATCGGGGTAATGAAAAACTGTTTTTT
j_gene: TRBJ1-4
d_gene: -
abundance: -
v_gene: TRBV2

CDR3aa: CASRPKGGFTEAFF
CDR3nt: TGTGCCAGCAGGCCCAAGGGGGGGTTCACTGAAGCTTTCTTT
j_gene: TRBJ1-1
d_gene: -
abundance: -
v_gene: TRBV27

CDR3aa: CASTPDRGLDTGELFF
CDR3nt: TGCGCCAGCACTCCGGACAGGGGGCTCGACACCGGGGAGCTGTTTTTT
j_gene: TRBJ2-2
d_gene: TRBD1
abundance: -
v_gene: TRBV10-1

CDR3aa: CASRSPNGELFF
CDR3nt: TGTGCCAGCCGATCCCCTAACGGGGAGCTGTTTTTT
j_gene: TRBJ2-2
d_gene: -
abundance: -
v_gene: TRBV5-4

CDR3aa: CAISDARGSSEQYF
CDR3nt: TGTGCCATCAGTGATGCCAGGGGGTCCTCCGAGCAGTACTTC
j_gene: TRBJ2-7
d_gene: TRBD1
abundance: -
v_gene: TRBV10-3

CDR3aa: CASSYFRGRKNTEAFF
CDR3nt: TGTGCCAGCAGCTACTTCCGAGGGAGGAAGAACACTGAAGCTTTCTTT
j_gene: TRBJ1-1
d_gene: -
abundance: -
v_gene: TRBV7-9

CDR3aa: CASSPSRSGGGADTQYF
CDR3nt: TGTGCCAGCTCACCGAGCCGTAGCGGGGGAGGCGCAGATACGCAGTATTTT
j_gene: TRBJ2-3
d_gene: TRBD2
abundance: few
v_gene: TRBV18

CDR3aa: CASSQVPLTGVRLYGYTF
CDR3nt: TGCGCCAGCAGCCAAGTTCCTCTGACAGGGGTTCGCCTTTATGGCTACACCTTC
j_gene: TRBJ1-2
d_gene: TRBD1
abundance: -
v_gene: TRBV4-3

CDR3aa: CASSPGTGTIMNTEAFF
CDR3nt: TGCGCCAGCAGCCCCGGGACTGGGACGATAATGAACACTGAAGCTTTCTTT
j_gene: TRBJ1-1
d_gene: -
abundance: -
v_gene: TRBV4-3

CDR3aa: CASSQYWDRVTHNEQFF
CDR3nt: TGCGCCAGCAGCCAATACTGGGACAGGGTAACCCACAATGAGCAGTTCTTC
j_gene: TRBJ2-1
d_gene: TRBD1
abundance: -
v_gene: TRBV4-3

CDR3aa: CASSLRQGPINEKLFF
CDR3nt: TGTGCCAGCAGCTTACGACAGGGACCGATTAATGAAAAACTGTTTTTT
j_gene: TRBJ1-4
d_gene: TRBD1
abundance: -
v_gene: TRBV11-2

CDR3aa: CASSHRGNYEQYF
CDR3nt: TGTGCCAGCAGCCATAGGGGCAACTACGAGCAGTACTTC
j_gene: TRBJ2-7
d_gene: -
abundance: -
v_gene: TRBV14

CDR3aa: CASTQYSNQPQHF
CDR3nt: TGTGCCAGCACTCAGTATAGCAATCAGCCCCAGCATTTT
j_gene: TRBJ1-5
d_gene: -
abundance: -
v_gene: TRBV2

CDR3aa: CASSQGTSGSSTDTQYF
CDR3nt: TGCGCCAGCAGCCAGGGGACTAGCGGGTCTAGCACAGATACGCAGTATTTT
j_gene: TRBJ2-3
d_gene: TRBD2
abundance: many
v_gene: TRBV4-3

CDR3aa: CATSARGETQYF
CDR3nt: TGTGCCACCAGTGCAAGGGGAGAGACCCAGTACTTC
j_gene: TRBJ2-5
d_gene: -
abundance: -
v_gene: TRBV24-1

CDR3aa: CASSYDRGNNEKLFF
CDR3nt: TGTGCCAGCAGTTATGACAGGGGGAATAATGAAAAACTGTTTTTT
j_gene: TRBJ1-4
d_gene: TRBD1
abundance: -
v_gene: TRBV2

CDR3aa: CASSGTGNDGYTF
CDR3nt: TGCGCCAGCAGCGGGACAGGGAACGATGGCTACACCTTC
j_gene: TRBJ1-2
d_gene: TRBD1
abundance: -
v_gene: TRBV4-1

CDR3aa: CASSLTAAENQPQHF
CDR3nt: TGTGCCAGCAGTTTAACAGCGGCAGAAAATCAGCCCCAGCATTTT
j_gene: TRBJ1-5
d_gene: -
abundance: -
v_gene: TRBV27

CDR3aa: CASSLRTDNGYTF
CDR3nt: TGTGCCAGCTCACTTCGGACAGATAATGGCTACACCTTC
j_gene: TRBJ1-2
d_gene: -
abundance: -
v_gene: TRBV18

CDR3aa: CASSPRGLRLAGEDYEQYF
CDR3nt: TGTGCCAGCTCACCCCGGGGGCTAAGACTAGCGGGAGAAGACTACGAGCAGTACTTC
j_gene: TRBJ2-7
d_gene: TRBD2
abundance: -
v_gene: TRBV18